Below are 12 T cell receptor beta chains sequenced from a single sample in a study of low-dose radiotherapy and immunotherapy resistance in tumors. Covering alpha and beta chains, TRAV- and TRBV-specific primers were used for the first-strand cDNA. TCRs were put through roughly 20 PCR cycles of amplification with Phusion. A constant-region primer and the V-primer adapter served as the primer pair. TCRdb redid the calling of the reads with MiXCR, one entry per CDR3 protein. The table lists about 80,000 distinct CDR3 sequences, around 17% of them singletons. The time point is: after trial treatment. Treatment noted: LDRT plus nivolumab, ipilimumab, low-dose cyclophosphamide and aspirin (RACIN trial). The source was PBMCs, collected after low-dose radiotherapy plus immunotherapy. Receptors originate from a male donor with prostate cancer.

Ten or more counts support this clonotype. The chain joins TRBV7-9 to TRBJ2-7, with 9 bases matching TRBD2. Trimming at V came to 1 base and at J to 2 bases, leaving 6 bases not matched to a gene. The CDR3 has 16 residues. Germline V gene lookup returns CDR1 SEHNR and CDR2 FQNEAQ (reference sequence). In DNA, the CDR3 is TGTGCCAGCAGCTTAGGGACTAGCGTTCTAACCTACGAGCAGTACTTC. As protein: CASSLGTSVLTYEQYF.

Ten or more counts support this clonotype. The chain combines TRBV5-6 with TRBJ2-1, with unresolved D. The CDR3 runs 12 residues. The germline CDR1 and CDR2 sequences are SGHDT and YYEEEE. The ends were cut back, 6 bases at V and 6 bases at J, with 10 bases in the middle. CDR3 loop: CASTRQVNEQFF. The DNA for the CDR3 is TGTGCCAGCACCCGACAAGTCAATGAGCAGTTCTTC.

Many counts were recorded for this clonotype. This chain links TRBV6-1 with TRBJ1-5, with 7 bases aligning to TRBD1. The CDR3 runs to 14 residues. Germline V CDR1 and CDR2: MNHNS, SASEGT. The V gene end was trimmed by 4 bases and the J gene end by 5 bases; junction bases not matched to a gene: 5. Here the CDR3 DNA reads TGTGCCAGCAGTGCCTCAGGGGGGTATCAGCCCCAGCATTTT. Amino acid sequence: CASSASGGYQPQHF.

This clonotype came up a few times. The genes are TRBV10-2 and TRBJ2-5; D not certain. Looked up from germline, CDR1 is WSHSY and CDR2 is SAAADI. The germline V and J ends were trimmed by 3 bases and 2 bases, with 7 bases remaining between them. The CDR3 has 13 amino acids. This chain's CDR3 is CASSDGSQETQYF. DNA of the CDR3: TGCGCCAGCAGTGACGGCTCTCAAGAGACCCAGTACTTC.

The gene calls are TRBV19 and TRBJ1-5, with D perhaps matching TRBD1 (5 bases). Germline V gene data show CDR1 as LNHDA and CDR2 as SQIVND (reference sequence). The CDR3 totals 15 residues. The ends were cut back, 3 bases at V and 6 bases at J, with 15 bases in the middle. For the CDR3, the DNA is TGTGCCAGTAGTATGGGGCCGGCGGGTGTTCAGCCCCAGCATTTT. Protein: CASSMGPAGVQPQHF. Full variable domain (outside the CDR3, taken from reference TRBV19 and TRBJ1-5): DGGITQSPKYLFRKEGQNVTLSCEQNLNHDAMYWYRQDPGQGLRLIYYSQIVNDFQKGDIAEGYSVSREKKESFPLTVTSAQKNPTAFYLCASSMGPAGVQPQHFGDGTRLSIL.

This clonotype has at least ten counts. The chain uses TRBV2 and TRBJ1-2; D is undetermined. V shed 6 bases and J shed 3 bases, with 17 bases lying between them. The CDR3 is 15 amino acids. Germline-derived CDR1 and CDR2 are SNHLY and FYNNEI. The DNA for the CDR3 is TGTGCCAGCAGCCCCCCGGCCATGCGAGACTATGGCTACACCTTC. Translation gives CASSPPAMRDYGYTF.

This clonotype has just one count. The CDR3 region has the DNA TGCGCCAGCAGTTCCGGGACAGGGAACACCGGGGAGCTGTTTTTT. As protein: CASSSGTGNTGELFF. The gene calls are TRBV5-1 and TRBJ2-2; TRBD1 agrees at 8 bases. The V gene end was trimmed by 5 bases and the J gene end by 1 base; junction bases not matched to a gene: 4. CDR1 is SGHRS and CDR2 is YFSETQ in the germline V gene. This CDR3 region has 15 residues.

There are many counts of this clonotype. The rearrangement joins TRBV7-2 to TRBJ2-1, with a weak D call TRBD2 (5 bases). The CDR3 is 12 residues long. Trimming removed 2 bases from V and 10 bases from J, with 9 bases in between. Germline CDR1 SGHTA, CDR2 FQGNSA. The CDR3 protein is CASSLRGGEQFF. The DNA of the CDR3 is TGTGCCAGCAGCTTACGTGGCGGGGAGCAGTTCTTC.

This clonotype was seen many times. The chain uses TRBV12-3 or TRBV12-4 and TRBJ2-1, with D perhaps TRBD2 (6 bases). Trimming pared 6 bases from V and 6 bases from J, leaving 15 bases between. CDR3 length: 14 amino acids. CDR3 in amino acids: CASSSGTQVNEQFF. CDR3 coding DNA: TGTGCCAGCAGCTCCGGGACTCAAGTCAATGAGCAGTTCTTC.

This clonotype turned up a few times. The chain links TRBV10-3 to TRBJ2-7, with D possibly matching TRBD2 (6 bases). CDR3 length: 15 amino acids. CDR1 ENHRY and CDR2 SYGVKD come from the germline V gene. V lost 6 bases and J 2 bases, leaving 17 bases between the germline ends. CDR3 sequence: CAIRRTTTAPYEQYF. DNA for the CDR3: TGTGCCATCAGAAGGACTACAACTGCCCCCTACGAGCAGTACTTC.

This clonotype was seen a few times. V is TRBV28 and J is TRBJ2-7, with 9 bases lining up with TRBD1. Germline values: CDR1 MDHEN, CDR2 SYDVKM. The CDR3 has 15 amino acids. With V trimmed by 1 base and J by 4 bases, 5 bases remained unmatched. CDR3 loop: CASSLSGQGRYEQYF. The CDR3 DNA reads as TGTGCCAGCAGTTTATCCGGACAGGGGAGGTACGAGCAGTACTTC.

This sequence joins TRBV7-9 and TRBJ2-1; no reliable D call. Germline V gene sequence: CDR1 SEHNR, CDR2 FQNEAQ (reference sequence). The CDR3 contains 14 residues. The V end lost 5 bases, the J end lost 3 bases, and 11 bases lay between the germline ends. The DNA of the CDR3 is TGTGCCAGCAGCAACAGACTGGACTACAATGAGCAGTTCTTC. Translating it yields CASSNRLDYNEQFF.